This entry concerns a single T cell receptor beta chain. Its antigen is undetermined. 60 Vbeta and 13 Jbeta primers were used in PCR. Assay used: immunoSEQ multiplex PCR; TCRdb lists only in-frame clones, some missing. The sample consists of about 36,000 clones, approximately 70% of them appearing once. The CDR3 has 13 residues. Trimming shortened V by 7 bases and J by 4 bases, and 11 bases separated the two germline ends. Per the germline V gene, CDR1 is SEHNR and CDR2 is FQNEAQ (reference sequence). This record comes from a study of cytomegalovirus exposure and HLA in healthy donors. General study results and limits: It was only CMV serostatus that was available as immune exposure information.

What was sequenced was PBMCs. This clonotype originated in a man aged 25-40 years in good health and CMV-seronegative. This chain uses TRBV7-9 with TRBJ1-5; D remains unclear. The CDR3 DNA follows: TGTGCCAGCAATAGAGGCGAAAATCAGCCCCAGCATTTT. Its translation is CASNRGENQPQHF.